This T cell receptor beta chain was captured in a study of T cells in Graves' hyperthyroidism and ophthalmopathy. Overall study findings and caveats: Ophthalmopathy was separated from stable hyperthyroidism by a 13 V-J model.

The CDR3 is 16 amino acids. The germline CDR1 and CDR2 sequences are MDHEN and SYDVKM. The trim removed 8 bases at V and 2 bases at J, leaving 9 bases unmatched. Inclusion characteristics of ophthalmopathy patients comprised a Clinical Activity Score of at least 3, a NOSPECS grade of at least 4, and duration under 3 months. Uncontrolled infection, other autoimmune disease, pregnancy or lactation barred patients from enrollment. Diagnoses rested on clinical symptoms, serum thyroxine and TRAb, thyroid ultrasound and orbital computed tomography. From RNA transcripts, TCR beta CDR3 regions were amplified. First-round RT-PCR with HTBI primers amplified the TCR CDR3 region. TCRdb processed the multiplex PCR reads anew with MiXCR; each CDR3 protein has one entry. The data contain 250,000 to 300,000 distinct CDR3 sequences, about 19% of them singletons. Turning to this clonotype: Its matching antigen is unknown.

This chain joins TRBV28 and TRBJ2-6, with 7 bases that match TRBD1. This TCR was recovered from a man aged 45-60 years with Graves' ophthalmopathy. Specimen: blood. CDR3 DNA sequence: TGTGCCAGCTCGAGACAGGGACCTACTGGGGCCAACGTCCTGACTTTC. This codes for CASSRQGPTGANVLTF. Full variable domain (missing parts from reference TRBV28 and TRBJ2-6): DVKVTQSSRYLVKRTGEKVFLECVQDMDHENMFWYRQDPGLGLRLIYFSYDVKMKEKGDIPEGYSVSREKKERFSLILESASTNQTSMYLCASSRQGPTGANVLTFGAGSRLTVL.